The clone carrying this TCR beta chain was seen many times. Its antigen is still unknown. The data belong to a study of CD8 T cells in ankylosing spondylitis. Findings and limits, study-wide: Researchers report that disease-linked clones proved CD8+ and relatively rare in peripheral blood. As reported, disease-linked clones showed significant enrichment in matched ankylosing spondylitis synovial fluid. There was a TCR beta motif, made of several highly homologous variants, that appeared characteristic of ankylosing spondylitis blood. Both synovial fluid and blood in reactive arthritis had previously been reported to carry some motif variants.

Quantitative 5'-RACE was performed with molecular barcodes, and it yielded the TCR beta libraries. Using its own MiXCR run on the 5' RACE reads, TCRdb lists one record per CDR3 protein. Of around 490,000 distinct CDR3 sequences listed, about 5.2% are singletons. This TCR derives from a male donor with ankylosing spondylitis. The material sequenced was blood, either unsorted or a sorted T cell fraction (not recorded which).

CDR3 bases: TGTGCCAGCAGCCGAGGAGTTGGGGTGAGCTCTGGAAACACCATATATTTT. This codes for CASSRGVGVSSGNTIYF. The chain recombines TRBV12-3 or TRBV12-4 with TRBJ1-3; no definite D call. The CDR3 runs to 17 residues. The V end lost 6 bases, the J end lost 0 bases, and 18 bases lay between the germline ends.